This T cell receptor beta chain was retrieved from a study of identical twins. TCRdb fed the 5' RACE reads into MiXCR, producing one record per CDR3 protein. The sample shows under 350,000 distinct CDR3 sequences, roughly 10% of them seen only once. Many counts were recorded for this clonotype. The V end lost 5 bases, the J end lost 0 bases, and 7 bases lay between the germline ends. Germline assignment: CDR1 MNHEY and CDR2 SMNVEV (reference sequence). The CDR3 spans 13 residues. Another study also made use of these data, one on yellow fever vaccine responses in identical twins.

The rearrangement links TRBV27 to TRBJ2-5; no clear D gene. This TCR was recovered from a woman between 18 and 29 years old in good health. Specimen: CD8+ T cells sorted from blood. CDR3 DNA sequence: TGTGCCAGCAGTCCCCCGTACCAAGAGACCCAGTACTTC. Translation: CASSPPYQETQYF.